This T cell receptor beta chain is from a study of regulatory T cells. Regarding the study as a whole: Hydrophobic residues at CDR3 positions 6 and 7 were enriched in conventional CD4+ T cells of CD3G-deficient patients. Skewed V and J usage and few unique V-J pairs marked patient repertoires, most in Tregs.

Regulatory (CD25-high CD127-low) and conventional (CD25-low CD127-high) CD4+ T cells were sorted separately. With regard to this clone: Antigen unknown.

From germline, CDR1 is MNHNS and CDR2 SASEGT. The germline V and J ends were trimmed by 3 bases and 4 bases, with 10 bases remaining between them. This CDR3 is built from 15 residues. The primer mix had 52 TRBV and 13 TRBJ primers. The assay was immunoSEQ multiplex PCR, and TCRdb's table has in-frame clones only and misses some. Of tens of thousands of clones listed, roughly 90% are singletons. The TCR comes from a child younger than 18 with CD3G deficiency. The sequenced material came from conventional CD4+ T cells sorted from blood. The chain has TRBV6-1 and TRBJ2-6; possibly TRBD1 for D (5 bases). CDR3 region: CASSDPGSGANVLTF. The CDR3 coding sequence is TGTGCCAGCAGTGACCCAGGGTCAGGGGCCAACGTCCTGACTTTC.